Given below is one TCR beta chain in context. The target antigen is unknown. These data are taken from a study of blood T cells in healthy people across ages. As for the study in general: Capturing about one barcoded beta molecule per two T cells was achieved by template switching.

Study-level findings and limits: Leaving the PBMCs unsorted stopped any conclusive comparison of naive versus antigen-experienced cells. As age increased, TCR beta diversity per million T cells fell in a roughly linear fashion.

Each donor had approximately 10 milliliters of peripheral blood drawn. Alongside a J-beta primer mix, a sample-barcoded 5' primer served in a second PCR lasting about 7 to 11 cycles. TCRdb re-derived calls from the 5' RACE reads in MiXCR, one entry per CDR3 protein. This table holds over a million distinct CDR3 sequences, 40% to 55% found once. V lost 5 bases to trimming and J lost 4 bases; unmatched junction nucleotides: 16. Germline V gives CDR1 DFQATT, CDR2 SNEGSKA (reference sequence). The CDR3 sequence is 18 residues long. This sequence originates from a woman aged 60-70 years in good health. Sequencing was carried out using blood. The chain is built from TRBV20-1 and TRBJ2-1; 11 bases align to TRBD2. CDR3 residues: CSADGMLAGGPNYNEQFF. Here the CDR3 DNA reads TGCAGTGCTGACGGGATGCTAGCGGGAGGCCCTAATTACAATGAGCAGTTCTTC.